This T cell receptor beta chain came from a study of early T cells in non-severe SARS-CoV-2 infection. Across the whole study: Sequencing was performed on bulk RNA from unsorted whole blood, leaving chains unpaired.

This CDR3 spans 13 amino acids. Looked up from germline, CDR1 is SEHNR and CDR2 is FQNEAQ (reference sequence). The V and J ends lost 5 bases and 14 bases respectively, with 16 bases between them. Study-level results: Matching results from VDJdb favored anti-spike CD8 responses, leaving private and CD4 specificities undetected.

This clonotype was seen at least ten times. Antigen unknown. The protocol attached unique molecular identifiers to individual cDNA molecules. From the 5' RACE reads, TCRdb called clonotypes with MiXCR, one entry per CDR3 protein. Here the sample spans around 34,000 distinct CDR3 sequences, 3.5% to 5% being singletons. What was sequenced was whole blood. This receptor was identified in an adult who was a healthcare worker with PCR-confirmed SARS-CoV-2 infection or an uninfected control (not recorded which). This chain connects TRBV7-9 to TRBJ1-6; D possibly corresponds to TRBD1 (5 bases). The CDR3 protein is CASSAPGSFSLHF. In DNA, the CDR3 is TGTGCCAGCAGCGCTCCAGGGTCATTCTCCCTCCACTTT.